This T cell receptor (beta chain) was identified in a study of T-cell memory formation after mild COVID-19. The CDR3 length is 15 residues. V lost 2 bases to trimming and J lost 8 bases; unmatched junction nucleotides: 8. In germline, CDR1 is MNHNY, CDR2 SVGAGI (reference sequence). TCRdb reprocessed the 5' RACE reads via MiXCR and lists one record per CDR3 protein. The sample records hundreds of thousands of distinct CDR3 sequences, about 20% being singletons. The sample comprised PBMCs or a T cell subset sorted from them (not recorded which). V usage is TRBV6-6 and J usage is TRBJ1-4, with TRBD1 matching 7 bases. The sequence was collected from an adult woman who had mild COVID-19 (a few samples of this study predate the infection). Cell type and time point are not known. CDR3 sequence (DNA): TGTGCCAGCAGTTACCGTCCAGGGGGGGACGAAAAACTGTTTTTT. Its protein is CASSYRPGGDEKLFF.